The 29 T cell receptor beta chains presented below share a single source sample, sequenced in a study of response to subunit inactivated influenza vaccine. TCRdb redid the calling of the RT-PCR reads with MiXCR, one entry per CDR3 protein. The sample consists of about 650,000 distinct CDR3 sequences, 15% to 18% of them appearing once. The starting material was PBMCs from blood, obtained roughly 12 days after vaccination. The receptors derive from a man between 45 and 60 years old who received an inactivated influenza vaccine.

The chain combines TRBV12-3 or TRBV12-4 with TRBJ2-6, with 8 positions matching TRBD1. V was pared by 3 bases and J by 3 bases, with 7 bases of the junction left unmatched. The CDR3 consists of 17 residues. This CDR3 reads CASSFNRGLSGANVLTF. The CDR3, as DNA: TGTGCCAGCAGTTTTAACAGGGGGTTAAGTGGGGCCAACGTCCTGACTTTC.

Only a few counts were recorded for this clonotype. This sequence joins TRBV12-3 or TRBV12-4 and TRBJ1-1; 8 bases are shared with TRBD1. CDR3 length equals 14 residues. After removal of 6 bases from V and 8 bases from J, the junction contained 11 bases not matched to a gene. For the CDR3, the DNA is TGTGCCAGCAGCCCCGGACAGGGCTCGTCCGAAGCTTTCTTT. Translation: CASSPGQGSSEAFF.

This clonotype was observed at least ten times. V gene TRBV5-1 combines with J gene TRBJ1-3, with TRBD1 matching 7 bases. V lost 0 bases and J lost 2; bases outside the gene matches: 2. CDR1 is SGHRS, CDR2 YFSETQ, per germline. CDR3 size: 15 residues. DNA for the CDR3: TGCGCCAGCAGCTTGGCCGGGACAGCTGGAAACACCATATATTTT. Encoded protein: CASSLAGTAGNTIYF.

This clonotype was picked up a small number of times. The chain employs TRBV7-9 and TRBJ1-1; D remains ambiguous. Germline V gene sequence: CDR1 SEHNR, CDR2 FQNEAQ (reference sequence). V was clipped by 8 bases and J by 1 base, with 20 bases between them. The CDR3 is 16 amino acids. CDR3 nucleotide sequence: TGTGCCAGCGACCGTGCGGGGTCAAATGCGAACACTGAAGCTTTCTTT. Amino acid sequence: CASDRAGSNANTEAFF.

In this sample, this clonotype turned up a few times. The V and J genes are TRBV12-3 or TRBV12-4 and TRBJ2-7; the D gene is possibly TRBD2 (6 bases). The CDR3 loop spans 11 amino acids. The V end lost 6 bases, the J end lost 4 bases, and 7 bases lay between the germline ends. CDR3 DNA: TGTGCCAGCAGGGCGGGGTACGAGCAGTACTTC. Translating it yields CASRAGYEQYF.

The sample holds a few counts of this clonotype. The CDR3 protein is CAWSVHRSGANVLTF. The CDR3 nucleotides read TGTGCCTGGAGTGTACACCGCTCTGGGGCCAACGTCCTGACTTTC. The chain couples TRBV30 to TRBJ2-6, with D hard to call. V lost 0 bases and J lost 0, with 6 bases in between. Germline V gene lookup returns CDR1 GTSNPN and CDR2 SVGIG (reference sequence). There are 15 residues in the CDR3.

The chain has TRBV10-3 and TRBJ2-1; 7 bases map to TRBD2. CDR1 ENHRY and CDR2 SYGVKD come from the germline V gene. This CDR3 spans 14 amino acids. Trimming at V came to 5 bases and at J to 9 bases, leaving 10 bases not matched to a gene. The CDR3 bases are TGTGCCATCAGTCCCGGGCAGGGCGGGGGTGAGCAGTTCTTC. This translates into CAISPGQGGGEQFF.

At least ten counts were recorded for this clonotype. V usage is TRBV7-2 and J usage is TRBJ2-1, with a weak D call TRBD2 (7 bases). CDR3 size: 15 residues. Germline values: CDR1 SGHTA, CDR2 FQGNSA. V dropped 5 bases and J dropped 4 bases, with 15 bases sitting between them. CDR3 loop: CASSPSGGTYNEQFF. CDR3 nucleotide sequence: TGTGCCAGCAGCCCTAGCGGTGGGACATACAATGAGCAGTTCTTC.

A single count supports this clonotype. This chain joins TRBV20-1 and TRBJ2-7, with D possibly called TRBD1 or TRBD2 (6 bases each). The germline V gene encodes CDR1 DFQATT and CDR2 SNEGSKA (reference sequence). CDR3 size: 14 residues. The ends were cut back, 6 bases at V and 3 bases at J, with 18 bases in the middle. CDR3 residues: CSAQKVGGRYEQYF. For the CDR3, the DNA is TGCAGTGCCCAAAAAGTCGGGGGCCGCTACGAGCAGTACTTC.

The genes are TRBV27 and TRBJ2-7, with 7 nucleotides matching TRBD1. The CDR3 loop spans 15 amino acids. The trim removed 3 bases at V and 4 bases at J, leaving 9 bases unmatched. Germline loops: CDR1 MNHEY, CDR2 SMNVEV (reference sequence). Here the CDR3 reads CASSFSRGSGYEQYF. The DNA of the CDR3 is TGTGCCAGCAGTTTCTCCAGGGGGTCGGGTTACGAGCAGTACTTC.

This clonotype showed up many times. V gene TRBV14 combines with J gene TRBJ2-7, with D maybe TRBD2 (5 bases). The germline V gene encodes CDR1 SGHDN and CDR2 FVKESK. V was trimmed by 0 bases and J by 6 bases, leaving 12 bases between them. This CDR3 is built from 14 residues. The CDR3, as DNA: TGTGCCAGCAGCCAAGATACCCGGGGATCCGAGCAGTACTTC. It is translated as CASSQDTRGSEQYF.

This clonotype has more than one count but fewer than ten. V gene TRBV28 combines with J gene TRBJ2-7; TRBD1 aligns across 9 bases. The germline gives CDR1 MDHEN, CDR2 SYDVKM. The CDR3 is 13 residues long. V shed 7 bases and J 3 bases; nucleotides not matched to a gene: 4. CDR3 in DNA: TGTGCCAGCAAGAAGACAGGGGGCTACGAGCAGTACTTC. Translating it yields CASKKTGGYEQYF.

The J gene is TRBJ1-1, the V gene TRBV7-6; 10 bases align to TRBD1. V shed 4 bases, J shed 8 bases, and the junction held 10 bases outside the gene matches. The CDR3 totals 15 residues. The V gene's germline CDR1 is SGHVS and CDR2 FNYEAQ. In DNA, the CDR3 is TGTGCCAGCAGCTCCGGACAGGGGGGGGTGCGAGAAGCTTTCTTT. The encoded protein is CASSSGQGGVREAFF.

The chain has TRBV29-1 and TRBJ2-1; tentative D call: TRBD1 (6 bases). Germline values: CDR1 SQVTM, CDR2 ANQGSEA. The ends were cut back, 8 bases at V and 8 bases at J, with 13 bases in the middle. The CDR3 loop spans 11 amino acids. The CDR3 sequence is CSPKQGYEQFF. CDR3 DNA sequence: TGCAGCCCTAAACAGGGCTATGAGCAGTTCTTC.

This chain joins TRBV3-1 and TRBJ2-3, with 7 positions matching TRBD2. The germline CDR1 and CDR2 sequences are LGHDT and YNNKEL (reference sequence). J gave up 0 bases and V 0 bases, and 12 bases lay outside the gene matches. The CDR3 sequence is 19 residues long. CDR3 coding DNA: TGTGCCAGCAGCCAAGAGTTCCTCTTTCCTAGCGGAAGCACAGATACGCAGTATTTT. Amino acid sequence: CASSQEFLFPSGSTDTQYF.

The V gene is TRBV7-2, the J gene TRBJ2-5; D gene unclear. The germline V gene encodes CDR1 SGHTA and CDR2 FQGNSA. The V end was cut by 5 bases, the J end by 5 bases, with 15 bases between. CDR3 length equals 14 residues. The CDR3 loop reads CASSPNGRSETQYF. In nucleotides, the CDR3 is TGTGCCAGCAGCCCCAATGGGCGATCCGAGACCCAGTACTTC.

DNA for the CDR3: TGTGCCAGCAGCTTGGAGATAGCGGGCGGGACCCAGTACTTC. Translation: CASSLEIAGGTQYF. This chain uses TRBV5-5 with TRBJ2-5, with 7 nucleotides matching TRBD2. The ends lost 0 bases at V and 7 bases at J; junction bases unmatched: 6. From germline, CDR1 is SGHKS and CDR2 YYEKEE (reference sequence). The CDR3 is made up of 14 amino acids.

This clonotype has a handful of counts. The CDR3 DNA reads as TGTGCCAGCAGTCCCGAGGTCAGGACAAGCAATCAGCCCCAGCATTTT. Its protein product is CASSPEVRTSNQPQHF. The chain is built from TRBV28 and TRBJ1-5; D may be TRBD1 (5 bases). Germline-derived CDR1 and CDR2 are MDHEN and SYDVKM. V gave up 5 bases and J gave up 1 base, with 15 bases separating them. There are 16 residues in the CDR3.

J is TRBJ2-5 and V is TRBV7-2; 10 nucleotides agree with TRBD2. Germline V CDR1 and CDR2: SGHTA, FQGNSA. V shed 6 bases and J 3 bases; nucleotides not matched to a gene: 7. The CDR3 extends over 15 amino acids. In nucleotides, the CDR3 is TGTGCCAGCAGAGCCAAAGCGGGAGGGGAAGAGACCCAGTACTTC. It specifies CASRAKAGGEETQYF.

V is TRBV6-5 and J is TRBJ2-1, with 13 nucleotides matching TRBD2. Germline CDR1 reads MNHEY; CDR2 reads SVGAGI. The trim removed 7 bases at V and 7 bases at J, leaving 7 bases unmatched. This CDR3 contains 15 residues. The CDR3, as DNA: TGTGCCAGCATTAACTCACTAGCGGGAGGGAATGAGCAGTTCTTC. Protein sequence: CASINSLAGGNEQFF.

This clonotype occurred a few times. This chain uses TRBV6-1 with TRBJ2-7; TRBD2 matches at 13 bases. The CDR3 consists of 14 residues. The germline V gene encodes CDR1 MNHNS and CDR2 SASEGT. With V trimmed by 3 bases and J by 6 bases, 2 bases remained unmatched. The CDR3 protein is CASSEGTSGIEQYF. As DNA, the CDR3 is TGTGCCAGCAGTGAGGGGACTAGCGGGATCGAGCAGTACTTC.

In this sample, this clonotype turned up a few times. The chain combines TRBV13 with TRBJ2-1, with a possible D match to TRBD2 (6 bases). Germline V CDR1 and CDR2: PRHDT, FYEKMQ (reference sequence). The CDR3 runs to 20 residues. Trimming stripped 1 base from V and 0 bases from J, with 22 bases between. The CDR3 protein is CASSLVGLARHTSSYNEQFF. The CDR3 DNA reads TGTGCCAGCAGCTTAGTAGGGCTAGCGCGCCACACAAGCTCCTACAATGAGCAGTTCTTC.

In this sample, this clonotype turned up many times. The rearrangement links TRBV5-1 to TRBJ2-1, with D tentatively TRBD1 (6 bases). The CDR3 consists of 13 residues. V gave up 7 bases and J gave up 4 bases, with 12 bases separating them. The V gene's germline CDR1 is SGHRS and CDR2 YFSETQ. CDR3 sequence reads: CASGEGGYNEQFF. The CDR3 DNA reads as TGCGCCAGCGGAGAAGGGGGTTACAATGAGCAGTTCTTC.

This clonotype occurred a few times. Germline and junction disagree at one end, which may indicate a read error. The chain recombines TRBV20-1 with TRBJ1-5; TRBD1 matches at 10 bases. CDR3 length equals 12 residues. Germline V CDR1 and CDR2: DFQATT, SNEGSKA (reference sequence). DNA of the CDR3: TGCTGTGCGGGGACAGGGGATCAGCCCCAGCATTTT. Translating gives CCAGTGDQPQHF.

CDR3 DNA: TGTGCCTGGAGTAGGGTGACAGTTGATCAGCCCCAGCATTTT. This translates into CAWSRVTVDQPQHF. J is TRBJ1-5 and V is TRBV30; possible D gene TRBD1, 5 bases. This CDR3 has 14 amino acids. The germline V gene has CDR1 GTSNPN and CDR2 SVGIG (reference sequence). Trimming removed 2 bases from V and 5 bases from J, with 13 bases in between. The variable domain in full, with the rest retrieved from reference TRBV30 and TRBJ1-5, is SQTIHQWPATLVQPVGSPLSLECTVEGTSNPNLYWYRQAAGRGLQLLFYSVGIGQISSEVPQNLSASRPQDRQFILSSKKLLLSDSGFYLCAWSRVTVDQPQHFGDGTRLSIL.

This clonotype was counted only a few times. The chain links TRBV12-3 or TRBV12-4 to TRBJ2-6, with no clear D. This CDR3 spans 16 amino acids. Trimming left V 2 bases short and J 0 bases short, with 8 bases between. Here the CDR3 DNA reads TGTGCCAGCAGTTTATCGCCAGTCTCTGGGGCCAACGTCCTGACTTTC. Translating gives CASSLSPVSGANVLTF.

The chain employs TRBV3-1 and TRBJ2-7, with D tentatively TRBD1 (5 bases). The CDR3 loop spans 13 amino acids. The V and J ends lost 0 bases and 6 bases respectively, with 9 bases between them. Germline V gene lookup returns CDR1 LGHDT and CDR2 YNNKEL (reference sequence). Here the CDR3 DNA reads TGTGCCAGCAGCCAAGATTTTAGGGGCGAGCAGTACTTC. Protein sequence: CASSQDFRGEQYF.

The table lists this clonotype with a few counts. The chain recombines TRBV7-3 with TRBJ2-2; D is ambiguous. Germline loops: CDR1 SGHTA, CDR2 FQGTGA. Trimming removed 4 bases from V and 6 bases from J, with 6 bases in between. The CDR3 covers 12 residues. CDR3 bases: TGTGCCAGCAGCTCCCAGTCCGGGGAGCTGTTTTTT. It translates to CASSSQSGELFF.

This clonotype was seen only a few times. The rearrangement joins TRBV4-2 to TRBJ2-1; 7 bases align to TRBD1. Germline CDR1 reads LGHNA; CDR2 reads YNFKEQ. With 1 base clipped from V and 5 bases from J, the junction kept 11 bases outside the gene matches. This CDR3 contains 17 residues. CDR3 amino acids: CASSQAWAGGPDNEQFF. Here the CDR3 DNA reads TGTGCCAGCAGCCAAGCCTGGGCAGGGGGACCTGACAATGAGCAGTTCTTC.